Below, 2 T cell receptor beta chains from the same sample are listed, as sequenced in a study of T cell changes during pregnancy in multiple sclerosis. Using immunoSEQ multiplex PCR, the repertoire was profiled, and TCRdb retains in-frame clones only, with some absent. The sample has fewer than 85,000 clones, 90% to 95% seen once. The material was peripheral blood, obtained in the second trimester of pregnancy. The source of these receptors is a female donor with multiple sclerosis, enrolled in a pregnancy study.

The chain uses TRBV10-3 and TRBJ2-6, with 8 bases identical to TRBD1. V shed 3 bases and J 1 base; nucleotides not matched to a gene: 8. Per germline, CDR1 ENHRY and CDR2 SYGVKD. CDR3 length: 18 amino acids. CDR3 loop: CAISDFGQGESGANVLTF. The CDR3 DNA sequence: TGTGCCATCAGTGACTTCGGACAGGGCGAGTCTGGGGCCAACGTCCTGACTTTC.

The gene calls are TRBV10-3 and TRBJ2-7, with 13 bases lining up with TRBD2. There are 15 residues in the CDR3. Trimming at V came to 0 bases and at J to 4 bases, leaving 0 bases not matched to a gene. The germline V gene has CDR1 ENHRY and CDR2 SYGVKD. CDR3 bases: TGTGCCATCAGTGAGTCGGGACTAGCGGGGTACGAGCAGTACTTC. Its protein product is CAISESGLAGYEQYF.